The 10 T cell receptor beta chains listed next were all sequenced from one sample in a study of cytomegalovirus exposure and HLA in healthy donors. The PCR made use of 60 Vbeta and 13 Jbeta primers. Measured with immunoSEQ multiplex PCR; TCRdb has only the in-frame clones, and not every one. The data contain around 190,000 clones, approximately 79% of them seen just once; the ten biggest clones take up nearly 4.5%. The sample comprised PBMCs. The source of these receptors is a woman in her twenties or thirties in good health and CMV-seropositive.

This clone was seen more than once but under ten times. This chain joins TRBV5-8 and TRBJ1-2; D gene ambiguous. Germline CDR1 is SGHTS and CDR2 is YDEGEE. V was trimmed by 4 bases and J by 7 bases, leaving 11 bases between them. This CDR3 is 12 amino acids long. The CDR3 loop reads CASSPRIGGYTF. CDR3 in DNA: TGTGCCAGCAGCCCCCGAATCGGTGGCTACACCTTC.

This clone came up a few times. The V and J genes are TRBV27 and TRBJ1-4; 10 nucleotides align to TRBD1. Germline assignment: CDR1 MNHEY and CDR2 SMNVEV (reference sequence). CDR3 length equals 19 residues. V dropped 2 bases and J dropped 7; count of bases not matched to a gene: 16. The chain's CDR3 is CASSLTWTPDRGRGEKLFF. The CDR3 DNA sequence: TGTGCCAGCAGTTTAACGTGGACTCCTGACAGGGGGCGAGGTGAAAAACTGTTTTTT.

The gene calls are TRBV9 and TRBJ2-2; no clear D gene. Germline CDR1 and CDR2: SGDLS and YYNGEE. V lost 7 bases, J lost 1 base, and 5 bases lay in between. The CDR3 spans 12 residues. The CDR3 reads CASGLNTGELFF. CDR3 DNA sequence: TGTGCCAGCGGCCTGAACACCGGGGAGCTGTTTTTT. The variable domain in full, with the rest retrieved from reference TRBV9 and TRBJ2-2, is DSGVTQTPKHLITATGQRVTLRCSPRSGDLSVYWYQQSLDQGLQFLIQYYNGEERAKGNILERFSAQQFPDLHSELNLSSLELGDSALYFCASGLNTGELFFGEGSRLTVL.

The rearrangement joins TRBV6-1 to TRBJ2-1, with D possibly TRBD2 on 5 matching bases. V was shortened by 8 bases and J by 10 bases, with 18 bases between the two germline ends. Germline V gene data show CDR1 as MNHNS and CDR2 as SASEGT. The CDR3 sequence is 13 residues long. CDR3 nucleotides: TGTGCCAGCGGGGTGGCGCTGCGGGTGGAGCAGTTCTTC. This gives the protein CASGVALRVEQFF.

Only a few counts were recorded for this clone. The genes are TRBV25-1 and TRBJ2-3, with D possibly being TRBD2 (5 bases). The CDR3 covers 15 residues. CDR1 is MGHDK, CDR2 SYGVNS, per germline. Between the trimmed V and J ends, which lost 5 bases and 1 base, there was a span of 13 bases. Written as DNA, the CDR3 is TGTGCCAGCAGTCCGCTAGCTTCATGCACAGATACGCAGTATTTT. The encoded protein is CASSPLASCTDTQYF.

The chain combines TRBV5-4 with TRBJ2-4; 14 bases fit TRBD2. CDR3 length: 15 residues. Germline CDR1 reads SGHNT; CDR2 reads YYREEE (reference sequence). V shed 4 bases and J 7 bases; nucleotides not matched to a gene: 4. For the CDR3, the DNA is TGTGCCAGCAGCCCGGGACTAGCGGGAGTTAACATTCAGTACTTC. It encodes CASSPGLAGVNIQYF.

A single count supports this clone. Mismatch with germline at one junction end may stem from a read error. J is TRBJ2-5 and V is TRBV5-1; 15 bases align to TRBD2. Germline CDR1 is SGHRS and CDR2 is YFSETQ. The CDR3 length is 13 residues. DNA for the CDR3: TGCGCCAGCAGCCCCCGGACTAGCGGGGGGGGAGACTTC. Its translation is CASSPRTSGGGDF.

This rearrangement joins TRBV10-3 to TRBJ2-1; the match to TRBD1 covers 9 bases. Trimming took 0 bases from V and 9 from J; bases not matched to a gene: 6. The germline gives CDR1 ENHRY, CDR2 SYGVKD. This CDR3 spans 15 amino acids. For the CDR3, the DNA is TGTGCCATCAGTGAGTCGGGACAGGGATCGGGTGAGCAGTTCTTC. This gives the protein CAISESGQGSGEQFF.

J is TRBJ2-5 and V is TRBV6-6; TRBD1 matches at 7 bases. The J segment lost 1 base and the V segment lost 10 bases, leaving 6 bases of the junction unmatched. In germline, CDR1 is MNHNY, CDR2 SVGAGI (reference sequence). The CDR3 runs 13 residues. The CDR3 nucleotides read TGTGCCACCCTACGGGACAGCCAAGAGACCCAGTACTTC. Its translation is CATLRDSQETQYF.

The chain is built from TRBV9 and TRBJ2-1; D may be TRBD2 (6 bases). The V and J ends lost 0 bases and 8 bases respectively, with 9 bases between them. Germline values: CDR1 SGDLS, CDR2 YYNGEE. There are 13 residues in the CDR3. CDR3: CASSVAWGDEQFF. The CDR3 DNA reads as TGTGCCAGCAGCGTAGCTTGGGGGGATGAGCAGTTCTTC.